This paragraph reports one T cell receptor (beta chain). No antigen is known for it. No much larger clonotype is one base removed from it; base qualities were not supplied. This entry is derived from a study of blood T cells in healthy people across ages (dated by TCRdb to about 2015). With regard to the full study: In model experiments, template switching captured about one uniquely barcoded TCR beta cDNA molecule for every two T cells. Using deep sequencing normalized with unique cDNA molecular identifiers, the study measured how TCR beta repertoire diversity changes with age. Four age groups were formed from the donors: young (average about 15 years), middle-aged (just under 40), aged (over 55) and long-lived (around 80). Two additional independent replicas of 1 million unique cDNA reads from the same blood draw were analyzed for two donors (one aged 18 to 29 and one aged 80 or older).

The CDR3 contains 16 residues, cysteine and phenylalanine counted. The DNA shown is the 48-base CDR3, in frame from base 1. Germline trimming: 4 bases from V, 5 bases from J; junction bases outside gene matches: 11. CDR1 LGHDT and CDR2 YNNKEL are derived from the germline V gene (reference sequence). Preparation of the library involved 5' RACE. TCRdb records Illumina HiSeq 2500 as the sequencer. The second PCR ran for roughly 7 to 11 cycles and used a J-beta primer mix along with a sample-barcoded 5' primer. A template-switch 5' adaptor carrying 12 random nucleotides introduced a unique molecular identifier onto each TCR beta cDNA molecule. At least 2.5 million CDR3-containing paired-end reads were obtained from each sample. First-strand cDNA was synthesized from all RNA with the Mint cDNA synthesis kit, primed by a TRBC-specific oligonucleotide. Following uracil-DNA glycosylase treatment, a first 18-cycle PCR with universal primers M1SS and BC2_uni_R was performed on all cDNA. For the original study's pipeline: For normalization, 1 million high-quality reads, each with a distinct molecular identifier, were randomly selected from each sample. Instead of being binned into consensus sequences, reads that shared molecular identifiers were thrown out. CDR3 identification, clonotype clustering and error correction used MiTCR with a Q25 quality threshold and the strictest error-elimination algorithm. Lower-bound total TCR beta diversity was estimated with a nonparametric unseen species model using Euler transformation. TCRdb trimmed public reads at Q25 via fastp, called clones via MiXCR and kept in-frame beta chains. Each CDR3 protein gets just one entry, which takes the most common genes and DNA from the rows behind it. The V and J calls and clone size come from TCRdb's table, not from the authors' own analysis. The sample profile shows more than 450,000 distinct CDR3 sequences; about 25% of them were found once. In total, the top ten clones hold about 3.9% of the sample.

On the study overall, not on this receptor specifically: There was a strong correlation between observed TCR beta diversity and the percentage of naive T cells measured by flow cytometry. Because donor CMV infection status was unknown, age-related changes in expanded clonotypes were potentially confounded. As age increased, observed TCR beta diversity per million T cells dropped in a roughly linear way, and a significant reduction was already evident by age roughly 36. The long-lived group showed more naive CD4+ T cells, fewer expanded clones and increased TCR diversity than the aged group, suggesting age selection. Conclusive comparison of naive and antigen-experienced compartments was prevented by the profiling of bulk unsorted PBMCs. Estimates of total diversity based on one million sequenced T cells were considered lower bounds and underestimates.

The donors were under 40 Caucasian individuals from Russia, aged roughly 6 to 100 years, who were systemically healthy. Each donor gave around 9 milliliters of peripheral blood, collected into EDTA-treated Vacutainer tubes. PBMCs were isolated by Ficoll-Paque density-gradient centrifugation, with at least 7 million obtained per sample. Total RNA, at least 5.5 micrograms per sample, was extracted from PBMCs with Trizol reagent. Naive CD45RAhigh/CD27high T cell percentages were measured by flow cytometry on a PBMC aliquot from every donor. This same sample was also part of a study on T cells of mothers and their children. The second paper states: The donors were nine systemically healthy Caucasian individuals, made up of three mothers and their six children. cDNA synthesis consumed the entire amount of extracted RNA, loaded at approximately 1.6 ug RNA in each 15 ul reaction. In the second PCR, sample barcodes and 2-4 random nucleotides were introduced via the M1S primer. Over 9 million TCR beta CDR3 reads were obtained for each mother, and 2.5 million to 3.5 million reads were obtained for each child. Thymic selection shapes the output of TCR recombination in a similar way in related and unrelated pairs, and inherited differences have a minor effect. Normalized repertoire overlap was always slightly but never significantly higher in related than unrelated mother-child pairs. No persistent microchimeric T cell clones were found, with a detection sensitivity of roughly 92 clones per million clonotypes. Deep NGS was used in the study to compare the TCR beta repertoires of mothers and children and to look for features that separate related mother-child pairs from unrelated individuals. On average, the children were 11 +/- 4 years old, while the mothers were about 37 +/- 4 years old. Libraries were sequenced on Illumina HiSeq 2000 with 100+100 nt paired-end reads after adapter ligation with NEBNext reagents. Mother and child libraries were prepared a month apart and sequenced in separate runs to prevent cross-contamination. For each donor, somewhere between about 450,000 and 2,200,000 distinct TCR beta clonotypes were identified. Naive TCR beta clonotypes were estimated from low-frequency clonotypes matched to each donor's FACS-determined naive share, without sorting.

This receptor was taken from a boy younger than 10 in good health. Rearrangement joined TRBV3-1 to TRBJ2-4; TRBD1 matches 7 bases in the middle. Sequenced sample: blood. The CDR3 region reads CASSPIKTGRENIQYF. The bases read TGTGCCAGCAGCCCAATAAAGACAGGGCGGGAAAACATTCAGTACTTC.